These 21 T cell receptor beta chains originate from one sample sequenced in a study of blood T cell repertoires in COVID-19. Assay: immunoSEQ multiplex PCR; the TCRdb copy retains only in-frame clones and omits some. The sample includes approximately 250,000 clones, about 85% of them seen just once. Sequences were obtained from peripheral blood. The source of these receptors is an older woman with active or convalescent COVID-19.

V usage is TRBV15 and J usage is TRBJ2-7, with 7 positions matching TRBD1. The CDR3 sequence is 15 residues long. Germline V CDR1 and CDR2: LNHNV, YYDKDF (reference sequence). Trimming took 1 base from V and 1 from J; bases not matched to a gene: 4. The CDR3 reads CATSRGSGQSYEQYF. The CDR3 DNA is TGTGCCACCAGCAGAGGATCGGGACAGTCCTACGAGCAGTACTTC.

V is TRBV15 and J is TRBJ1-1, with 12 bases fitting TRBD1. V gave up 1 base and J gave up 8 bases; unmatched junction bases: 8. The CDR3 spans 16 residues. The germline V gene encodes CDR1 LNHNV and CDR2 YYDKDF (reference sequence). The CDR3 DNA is TGTGCCACCAGCAGAGTTGGGACAGGGGGCCGAGGGGAAGCTTTCTTT. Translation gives CATSRVGTGGRGEAFF.

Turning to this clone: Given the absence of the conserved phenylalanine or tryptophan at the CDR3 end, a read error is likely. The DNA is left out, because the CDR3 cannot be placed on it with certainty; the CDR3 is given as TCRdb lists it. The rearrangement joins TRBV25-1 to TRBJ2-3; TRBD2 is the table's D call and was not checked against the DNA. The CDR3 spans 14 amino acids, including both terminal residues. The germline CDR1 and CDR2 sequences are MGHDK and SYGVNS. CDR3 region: CASLISGSGGQQPR.

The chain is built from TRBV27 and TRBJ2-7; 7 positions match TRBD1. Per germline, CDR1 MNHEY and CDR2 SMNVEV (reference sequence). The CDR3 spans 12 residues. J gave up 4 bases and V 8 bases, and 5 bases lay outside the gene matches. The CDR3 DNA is TGTGCCAGCCATGGGACAGATTACGAGCAGTACTTC. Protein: CASHGTDYEQYF.

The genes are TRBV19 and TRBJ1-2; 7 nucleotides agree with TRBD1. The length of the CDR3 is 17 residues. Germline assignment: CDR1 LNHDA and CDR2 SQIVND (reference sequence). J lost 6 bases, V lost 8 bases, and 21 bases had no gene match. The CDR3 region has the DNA TGTGCCAGTCTCCCTGGGACAGAATATATCCAAATTGATGGCTACACCTTC. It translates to CASLPGTEYIQIDGYTF. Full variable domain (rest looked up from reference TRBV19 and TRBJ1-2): DGGITQSPKYLFRKEGQNVTLSCEQNLNHDAMYWYRQDPGQGLRLIYYSQIVNDFQKGDIAEGYSVSREKKESFPLTVTSAQKNPTAFYLCASLPGTEYIQIDGYTFGSGTRLTVV.

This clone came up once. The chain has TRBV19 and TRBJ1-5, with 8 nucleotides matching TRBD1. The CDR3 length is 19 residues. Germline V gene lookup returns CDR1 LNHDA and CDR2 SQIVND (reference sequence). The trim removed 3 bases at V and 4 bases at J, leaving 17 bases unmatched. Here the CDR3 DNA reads TGTGCCAGTAGTATGTATTCGTGGGGCAGGGGGCCTGTTAATCAGCCCCAGCATTTT. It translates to CASSMYSWGRGPVNQPQHF.

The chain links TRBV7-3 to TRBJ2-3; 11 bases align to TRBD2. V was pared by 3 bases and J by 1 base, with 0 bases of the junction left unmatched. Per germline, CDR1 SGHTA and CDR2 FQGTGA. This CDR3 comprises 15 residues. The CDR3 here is CASSLGLAGTDTQYF. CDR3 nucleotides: TGTGCCAGCAGCTTGGGACTAGCGGGCACAGATACGCAGTATTTT.

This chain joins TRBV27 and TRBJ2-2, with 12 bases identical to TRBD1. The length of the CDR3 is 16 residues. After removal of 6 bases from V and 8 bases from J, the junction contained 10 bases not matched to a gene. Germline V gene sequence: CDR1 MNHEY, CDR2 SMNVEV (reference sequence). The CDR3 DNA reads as TGTGCCAGCAGCCGAGCAGGGACAGGGGGCCGGGGGGAGCTGTTTTTT. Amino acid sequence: CASSRAGTGGRGELFF.

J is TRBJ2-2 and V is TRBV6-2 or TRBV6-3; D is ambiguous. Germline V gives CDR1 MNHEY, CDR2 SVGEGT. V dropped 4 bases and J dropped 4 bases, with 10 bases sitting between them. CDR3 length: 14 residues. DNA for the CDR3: TGTGCCAGCAGTTTGAGGCCTTCCACCGGGGAGCTGTTTTTT. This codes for CASSLRPSTGELFF.

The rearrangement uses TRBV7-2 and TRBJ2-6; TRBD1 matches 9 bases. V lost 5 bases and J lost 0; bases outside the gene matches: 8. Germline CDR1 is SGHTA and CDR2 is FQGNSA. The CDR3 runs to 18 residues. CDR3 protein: CASSKTGTGNSGANVLTF. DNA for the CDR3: TGTGCCAGCAGCAAAACCGGGACAGGGAACTCTGGGGCCAACGTCCTGACTTTC.

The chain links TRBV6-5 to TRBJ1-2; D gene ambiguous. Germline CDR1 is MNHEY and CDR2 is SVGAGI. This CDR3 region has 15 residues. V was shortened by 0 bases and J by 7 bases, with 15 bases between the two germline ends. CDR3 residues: CASSYSPRFRGGYTF. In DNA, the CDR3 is TGTGCCAGCAGTTACTCGCCCCGGTTCCGGGGTGGCTACACCTTC.

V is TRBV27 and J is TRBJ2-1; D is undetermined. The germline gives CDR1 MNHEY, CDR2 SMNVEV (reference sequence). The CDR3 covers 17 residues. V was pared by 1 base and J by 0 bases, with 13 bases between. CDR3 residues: CASSLLPATGSYNEQFF. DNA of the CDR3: TGTGCCAGCAGTTTATTACCCGCCACGGGCTCCTACAATGAGCAGTTCTTC.

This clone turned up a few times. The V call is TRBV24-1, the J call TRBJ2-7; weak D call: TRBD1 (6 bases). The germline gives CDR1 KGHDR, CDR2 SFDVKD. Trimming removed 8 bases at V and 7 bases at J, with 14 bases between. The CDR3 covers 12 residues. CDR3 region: CATNQGTSEQYV. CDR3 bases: TGTGCCACCAATCAGGGGACGAGTGAGCAGTACGTC.

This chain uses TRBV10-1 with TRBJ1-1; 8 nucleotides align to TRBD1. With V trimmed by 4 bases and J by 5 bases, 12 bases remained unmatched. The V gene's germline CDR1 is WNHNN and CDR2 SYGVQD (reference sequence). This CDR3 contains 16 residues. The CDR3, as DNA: TGCGCCAGCAGTGGATTACCGACAGGGGAAAGGACTGAAGCTTTCTTT. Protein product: CASSGLPTGERTEAFF.

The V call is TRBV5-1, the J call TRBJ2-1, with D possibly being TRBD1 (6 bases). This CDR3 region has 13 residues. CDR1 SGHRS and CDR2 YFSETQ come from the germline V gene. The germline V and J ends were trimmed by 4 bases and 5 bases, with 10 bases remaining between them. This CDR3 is CASSIGQNNEQFF. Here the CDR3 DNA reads TGCGCCAGCAGCATTGGACAGAACAATGAGCAGTTCTTC.

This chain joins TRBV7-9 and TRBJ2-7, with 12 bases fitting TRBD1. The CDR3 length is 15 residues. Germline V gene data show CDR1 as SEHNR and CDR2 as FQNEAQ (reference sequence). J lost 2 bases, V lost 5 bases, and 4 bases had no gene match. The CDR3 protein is CASSRGTGGPYEQYF. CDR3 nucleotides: TGTGCCAGCAGCCGAGGGACAGGGGGCCCCTACGAGCAGTACTTC.

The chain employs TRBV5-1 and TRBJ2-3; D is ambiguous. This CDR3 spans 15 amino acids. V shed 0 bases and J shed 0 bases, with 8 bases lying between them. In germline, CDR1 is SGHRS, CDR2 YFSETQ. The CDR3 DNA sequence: TGCGCCAGCAGCTTGGAGCAGACTAGCACAGATACGCAGTATTTT. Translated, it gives CASSLEQTSTDTQYF.

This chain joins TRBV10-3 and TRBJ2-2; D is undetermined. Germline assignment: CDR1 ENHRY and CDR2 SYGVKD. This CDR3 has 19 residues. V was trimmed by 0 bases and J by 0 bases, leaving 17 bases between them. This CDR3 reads CAISESSIARKANTGELFF. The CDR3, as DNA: TGTGCCATCAGTGAGTCGAGCATAGCCAGAAAAGCGAACACCGGGGAGCTGTTTTTT.

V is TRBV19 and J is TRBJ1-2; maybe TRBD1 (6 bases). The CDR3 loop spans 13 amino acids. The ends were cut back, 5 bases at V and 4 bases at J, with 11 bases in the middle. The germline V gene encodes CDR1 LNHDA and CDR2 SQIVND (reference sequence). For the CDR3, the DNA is TGTGCCAGTAGTCCCACAGGGACCTATGGCTACACCTTC. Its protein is CASSPTGTYGYTF.

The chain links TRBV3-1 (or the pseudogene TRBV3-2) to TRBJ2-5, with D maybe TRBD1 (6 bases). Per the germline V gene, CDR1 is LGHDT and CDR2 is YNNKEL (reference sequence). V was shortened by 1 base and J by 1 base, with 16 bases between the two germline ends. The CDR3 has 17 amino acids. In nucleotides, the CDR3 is TGTGCCAGCAGCCAAGCCCCCCCCTGGACAGTCCAAGAGACCCAGTACTTC. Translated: CASSQAPPWTVQETQYF.

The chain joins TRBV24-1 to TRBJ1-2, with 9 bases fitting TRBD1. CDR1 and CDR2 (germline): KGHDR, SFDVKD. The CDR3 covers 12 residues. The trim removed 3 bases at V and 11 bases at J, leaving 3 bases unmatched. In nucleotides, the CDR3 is TGTGCCACCAGTGATGGACAGGGGAGGTACACCTTC. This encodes CATSDGQGRYTF.